The clone carrying this TCR beta chain has more than one count but fewer than ten. Its antigen is not known. Other DNA sequences from this sample encode an identical CDR3 as well. The CDR3 runs to 12 residues. Germline CDR1 SEHNR, CDR2 FQNEAQ (reference sequence). V lost 0 bases and J 4 bases, leaving 4 bases between the germline ends. These data come from a study of a mutant IDH1 vaccine in newly diagnosed glioma. Study-wide results and caveats: Seemingly, top peripheral T cell clonotype changes bore no relation to pseudoprogression.

Repertoires were generated with immunoSEQ multiplex PCR, while TCRdb's copy carries only in-frame clones and drops some. The table has nearly 55,000 clones, about 81% seen once; the top ten hold about 3.7%. This sample's time point: week 5, during vaccination. Topical imiquimod accompanied each vaccine dose, which consisted of 300 ug of mutant IDH1 20-mer peptide. Sequencing used PBMCs, obtained from a glioma patient whose treatment included an IDH1 peptide vaccine. This chain links TRBV7-9 with TRBJ2-7; no clear D. This sequence originates from a man between 25 and 39 years old with glioma. CDR3: CASSLATYEQYF. CDR3 DNA: TGTGCCAGCAGCTTAGCGACTTACGAGCAGTACTTC.